The sequence of this TCR beta chain was determined in a study of breast tumors, draining lymph nodes, adjacent tissues. Breast cancer patients provided tissue from their axillary draining lymph nodes. MiXCR, applied by TCRdb to the multiplex PCR reads, yields one record per CDR3 protein. The table records roughly 130,000 distinct CDR3 sequences, about 20% of them present only once. In its sample, this clonotype was seen many times. The sample taken for sequencing was axillary lymph node tissue. The receptor comes from a female donor with breast cancer. Some clones in this sample may be carry-over from other donors' samples.

The CDR3 coding sequence is TGTGCCAGTAGTAAGGGACTAAGCTCTGGAAACACCATATATTTT. Translated: CASSKGLSSGNTIYF. J is TRBJ1-3 and V is TRBV19; a possible D gene is TRBD1 (5 bases). This CDR3 contains 15 residues. V shed 4 bases and J shed 0 bases, with 10 bases lying between them. Germline V CDR1 and CDR2: LNHDA, SQIVND (reference sequence). Drawing the rest from reference TRBV19 and TRBJ1-3, the complete variable domain is DGGITQSPKYLFRKEGQNVTLSCEQNLNHDAMYWYRQDPGQGLRLIYYSQIVNDFQKGDIAEGYSVSREKKESFPLTVTSAQKNPTAFYLCASSKGLSSGNTIYFGEGSWLTVV.